One and the same sample provided the 21 T cell receptor beta chains below, sequenced in a study of radiotherapy plus CTLA-4 blockade in lung cancer. Data came from immunoSEQ multiplex PCR; TCRdb stores just in-frame clones and leaves some out. The repertoire has tens of thousands of clones, about 76% of them found once; the top ten carry around 8.8%. The sample consisted of peripheral blood, taken from a patient treated with radiotherapy plus ipilimumab. These receptors were collected from a human donor with non-small cell lung cancer who had a complete response to radiotherapy plus ipilimumab.

The chain employs TRBV6-5 and TRBJ2-7, with 7 nucleotides matching TRBD1. The CDR3 loop spans 13 amino acids. Germline trimming cut 5 bases from V and 5 bases from J; bases unmatched to any gene: 6. The V gene's germline CDR1 is MNHEY and CDR2 SVGAGI. Written as DNA, the CDR3 is TGTGCCAGCAGTGACAGGGATACCCACGAGCAGTACGTC. Protein product: CASSDRDTHEQYV.

The V gene is TRBV5-1, the J gene TRBJ2-1, with 13 bases that match TRBD2. The germline V gene has CDR1 SGHRS and CDR2 YFSETQ. The CDR3 contains 14 residues. V was pared by 4 bases and J by 7 bases, with 2 bases of the junction left unmatched. The CDR3 DNA follows: TGCGCCAGCAGCGGGACTAGCGGGGAGAATGAGCAGTTCTTC. Protein sequence: CASSGTSGENEQFF.

The chain is built from TRBV2 and TRBJ2-3, with 9 bases that match TRBD2. From germline, CDR1 is SNHLY and CDR2 FYNNEI. J lost 4 bases, V lost 7 bases, and 9 bases had no gene match. This CDR3 region has 15 residues. CDR3 nucleotides: TGTGCCAGCATAGGCACGGGCGGGGGGGCAGATACGCAGTATTTT. The encoded protein is CASIGTGGGADTQYF.

The rearrangement links TRBV29-1 to TRBJ1-1; possibly TRBD1 for D (6 bases). The CDR3 contains 14 residues. Germline V gene lookup returns CDR1 SQVTM and CDR2 ANQGSEA. Trimming left V 5 bases short and J 1 base short, with 14 bases between. CDR3 loop: CSVSPGTRNTEAFF. Written as DNA, the CDR3 is TGCAGCGTTTCCCCGGGGACACGGAACACTGAAGCTTTCTTT. Complete variable domain (other parts from reference TRBV29-1 and TRBJ1-1): SAVISQKPSRDICQRGTSLTIQCQVDSQVTMMFWYRQQPGQSLTLIATANQGSEATYESGFVIDKFPISRPNLTFSTLTVSNMSPEDSSIYLCSVSPGTRNTEAFFGQGTRLTVV.

The rearrangement joins TRBV25-1 to TRBJ2-4, with 9 bases lining up with TRBD1. Trimming removed 4 bases from V and 4 bases from J; junction bases left unmatched: 14. Germline V gene data show CDR1 as MGHDK and CDR2 as SYGVNS. The CDR3 has 18 residues. CDR3 sequence: CASSVDSGTGIIKNIQYF. Written as DNA, the CDR3 is TGTGCCAGCAGTGTCGATTCCGGGACAGGGATCATAAAAAACATTCAGTACTTC.

The chain couples TRBV6-1 to TRBJ1-5, with D perhaps TRBD1 (6 bases). Germline values: CDR1 MNHNS, CDR2 SASEGT. The CDR3 loop spans 15 amino acids. V was clipped by 7 bases and J by 4 bases, with 17 bases between them. The DNA for the CDR3 is TGTGCCAGCACCCCGAACCCGGGACAAAATCAGCCCCAGCATTTT. It translates to CASTPNPGQNQPQHF.

Comment on this clone: Other DNA sequences from this sample encode an identical CDR3 as well. CDR3 amino acids: CASGTGNTGELFF. The CDR3, as DNA: TGCGCCAGCGGAACAGGGAACACCGGGGAGCTGTTTTTT. This chain links TRBV5-1 with TRBJ2-2; perhaps TRBD1 as D (5 bases). The CDR3 is made up of 13 amino acids. CDR1 and CDR2 (germline): SGHRS, YFSETQ. V was pared by 7 bases and J by 1 base, with 8 bases between.

CDR3 protein: CASSPTAPKTQYF. In DNA, the CDR3 is TGTGCCAGCAGTCCGACAGCGCCGAAGACCCAGTACTTC. J is TRBJ2-5 and V is TRBV6-6; tentative D call: TRBD1 (5 bases). CDR1 is MNHNY and CDR2 is SVGAGI in the germline V gene (reference sequence). This CDR3 comprises 13 residues. Trimming took off 5 bases at V and 6 bases at J, with 13 bases between the two ends.

The chain has TRBV2 and TRBJ2-2; 7 bases are a match to TRBD1. The CDR3 consists of 13 residues. V gave up 7 bases and J gave up 5 bases; unmatched junction bases: 4. Per germline, CDR1 SNHLY and CDR2 FYNNEI. In nucleotides, the CDR3 is TGTGCCAGCAACCAGGGGGTGACCGGGGAGCTGTTTTTT. Residues: CASNQGVTGELFF. The full variable domain, completed using reference TRBV2 and TRBJ2-2, is EPEVTQTPSHQVTQMGQEVILRCVPISNHLYFYWYRQILGQKVEFLVSFYNNEISEKSEIFDDQFSVERPDGSNFTLKIRSTKLEDSAMYFCASNQGVTGELFFGEGSRLTVL.

This chain uses TRBV6-1 with TRBJ2-3, with D perhaps TRBD2 (7 bases). The germline gives CDR1 MNHNS, CDR2 SASEGT. V was shortened by 4 bases and J by 0 bases, with 17 bases between the two germline ends. The CDR3 has 17 amino acids. The CDR3 nucleotides are TGTGCCAGCAGTGGGCGTGGGGCGGGGGCTAGCACAGATACGCAGTATTTT. This codes for CASSGRGAGASTDTQYF.

This chain connects TRBV4-1 to TRBJ2-1; D may be TRBD1 (6 bases). V gave up 0 bases and J gave up 10 bases, with 10 bases separating them. Germline CDR1 MGHRA, CDR2 YSYEKL. The CDR3 runs 13 residues. The CDR3 DNA reads TGCGCCAGCAGCCAAGATACAGGGTGGGAGCAGTTCTTC. Translating gives CASSQDTGWEQFF.

The rearrangement links TRBV7-2 to TRBJ2-7; no reliable D call. CDR3 length: 12 residues. The V end lost 7 bases, the J end lost 5 bases, and 12 bases lay between the germline ends. Germline loops: CDR1 SGHTA, CDR2 FQGNSA. In nucleotides, the CDR3 is TGTGCCAGCACCTCGGGTCCTGACGAGCAGTACTTC. This gives the protein CASTSGPDEQYF.

The gene calls are TRBV19 and TRBJ1-3; D may be TRBD1 (5 bases). V lost 6 bases to trimming and J lost 4 bases, with 10 bases between them. The CDR3 covers 13 residues. Germline loops: CDR1 LNHDA, CDR2 SQIVND (reference sequence). CDR3 nucleotide sequence: TGTGCCAGTAGAAGGACACTCGGAAACACCATATATTTT. Encoded protein: CASRRTLGNTIYF.

The chain carries TRBV6-5 and TRBJ2-5; D might be TRBD1 (5 bases). CDR1 is MNHEY, CDR2 SVGAGI, per germline. The CDR3 length is 13 residues. The germline V and J ends were trimmed by 2 bases and 2 bases, with 6 bases remaining between them. For the CDR3, the DNA is TGTGCCAGCAGTTACAGGGGTCAAGAGACCCAGTACTTC. Translation: CASSYRGQETQYF.

V usage is TRBV5-4 and J usage is TRBJ1-6, with 8 bases fitting TRBD1. The CDR3 is made up of 14 amino acids. Per the germline V gene, CDR1 is SGHNT and CDR2 is YYREEE (reference sequence). J gave up 7 bases and V 4 bases, and 4 bases lay outside the gene matches. The CDR3 bases are TGTGCCAGCAGCCTGGACAGGGTCAATTCACCCCTCCACTTT. Protein: CASSLDRVNSPLHF.

This clone was counted a single time. The chain links TRBV19 to TRBJ1-2; unclear D gene. V dropped 2 bases and J dropped 3 bases, with 4 bases sitting between them. The germline CDR1 and CDR2 sequences are LNHDA and SQIVND (reference sequence). The CDR3 spans 12 residues. The CDR3, as DNA: TGTGCCAGTAGTATAACAGACTATGGCTACACCTTC. It codes for CASSITDYGYTF. Complete variable domain (other parts from reference TRBV19 and TRBJ1-2): DGGITQSPKYLFRKEGQNVTLSCEQNLNHDAMYWYRQDPGQGLRLIYYSQIVNDFQKGDIAEGYSVSREKKESFPLTVTSAQKNPTAFYLCASSITDYGYTFGSGTRLTVV.

The chain uses TRBV5-1 and TRBJ1-2, with unresolved D. The CDR3 is made up of 14 amino acids. Per the germline V gene, CDR1 is SGHRS and CDR2 is YFSETQ. V was shortened by 5 bases and J by 8 bases, with 19 bases between the two germline ends. This chain's CDR3 is CASSPTTGSSGYTF. CDR3 in DNA: TGCGCCAGCAGTCCCACCACCGGGAGTAGCGGCTACACCTTC.

The chain recombines TRBV10-2 with TRBJ1-5; D remains unclear. The V gene lost 2 bases and the J gene lost 4 bases, with 6 bases spanning the gap. The CDR3 length is 13 residues. Germline CDR1 WSHSY, CDR2 SAAADI. The CDR3 DNA is TGCGCCAGCAGTGAGAGAGTTAATCAGCCCCAGCATTTT. Translation gives CASSERVNQPQHF.

J is TRBJ1-2 and V is TRBV7-2; D perhaps matches TRBD1 (6 bases). Germline CDR1 is SGHTA and CDR2 is FQGNSA. The CDR3 sequence is 16 residues long. V lost 1 base and J 5 bases, leaving 17 bases between the germline ends. The CDR3 nucleotides are TGTGCCAGCAGCTTAGTACTAGACAGGAATAGGTATGGCTACACCTTC. Its translation: CASSLVLDRNRYGYTF.

This rearrangement joins TRBV5-5 to TRBJ2-7, with TRBD2 as a possible D gene (6 bases). Germline lookup yields CDR1 SGHKS and CDR2 YYEKEE (reference sequence). The CDR3 loop spans 14 amino acids. Trimming shortened V by 0 bases and J by 2 bases, and 9 bases separated the two germline ends. The CDR3 DNA reads as TGTGCCAGCAGCTTGGCGGGGGTGACCTACGAGCAGTACTTC. Its protein product is CASSLAGVTYEQYF.

The gene calls are TRBV9 and TRBJ2-3; 8 nucleotides match TRBD2. The germline gives CDR1 SGDLS, CDR2 YYNGEE. This CDR3 is built from 17 residues. V lost 0 bases and J lost 6; bases outside the gene matches: 12. The CDR3 DNA follows: TGTGCCAGCAGCGTAGAGGGCGGGAGGCGTGCAAGGGATACGCAGTATTTT. Encoded protein: CASSVEGGRRARDTQYF.